This record looks at one TCR beta chain sequence and its context. V was pared by 6 bases and J by 7 bases, with 10 bases of the junction left unmatched. Germline V gene lookup returns CDR1 SQVTM and CDR2 ANQGSEA. CDR3 length: 14 residues. This entry is derived from a study of T cells in Graves' hyperthyroidism and ophthalmopathy. What was amplified from RNA transcripts were TCR beta CDR3 regions. The TCR CDR3 was amplified in a first-round RT-PCR using the HTBI primer set. TCRdb called the multiplex PCR reads again in MiXCR, with one record for every CDR3 protein. This table holds about 360,000 distinct CDR3 sequences, around 25% found once.

This TCR came from a man in his fifties with Graves' hyperthyroidism. The sequencing input was blood. The V call is TRBV29-1, the J call TRBJ2-5; TRBD2 matches at 11 bases. The CDR3: CSVIAGGPRGTQYF. The DNA for the CDR3 is TGCAGCGTCATAGCGGGAGGGCCGAGGGGGACCCAGTACTTC.